This T cell receptor beta chain stems from a study of T-cell reconstitution after alpha-beta-depleted transplantation in children. The germline V and J ends were trimmed by 0 bases and 7 bases, with 16 bases remaining between them. Germline CDR1 is LNHNV and CDR2 is YYDKDF (reference sequence). The CDR3 is 16 amino acids. Study-level findings and limits: Several hundred expanded graft clones reportedly were the source of alpha-beta T cells about two months after transplant. Several patients had high TCRbeta diversity at day 60; it came from surviving recipient T cells and thymic progenitors. Newly produced T cells mostly accounted for T-cell counts and diversity one year post-transplant.

This clonotype occurred many times. Antigen unknown. Unique molecular identifiers were built into the TCRbeta library. TCRdb fed the PCR reads into MiXCR, producing one record per CDR3 protein. The sample holds a few hundred thousand distinct CDR3 sequences, roughly 8.2% seen once. This specimen consisted of peripheral blood, obtained 360 days after TCRalphabeta/CD19-depleted stem cell transplant. The chain recombines TRBV15 with TRBJ2-1; a weak D match, TRBD2 (5 bases). The sequence was obtained from a female patient aged 2 to 10 who had a stem cell transplant for Fanconi anemia, so the T cells may come from the graft donor. The CDR3 protein is CATSRDTTDRGNEQFF. CDR3 bases: TGTGCCACCAGCAGAGATACCACGGACCGGGGTAATGAGCAGTTCTTC.